The 30 T cell receptor beta chains below all came from one sample that was sequenced in a study of blood T cell repertoires in COVID-19. Sequencing used immunoSEQ multiplex PCR; TCRdb keeps in-frame clones, though not all of them. The sample records around 94,000 clones, roughly 87% being singletons. The sequenced sample consisted of peripheral blood. The receptor set was obtained from a woman aged 45 to 65 with COVID-19, enrolled during active disease.

This rearrangement joins TRBV14 to TRBJ2-7; D call uncertain. Between the trimmed V and J ends, which lost 6 bases and 0 bases, there was a span of 12 bases. Germline assignment: CDR1 SGHDN and CDR2 FVKESK. The CDR3 has 14 amino acids. CDR3 sequence: CASRRQESSYEQYF. The CDR3 DNA sequence: TGTGCCAGCAGGCGACAAGAGAGCTCCTACGAGCAGTACTTC.

This clone was counted a single time. The chain is built from TRBV19 and TRBJ2-7, with D possibly TRBD1 on 6 matching bases. The V end lost 3 bases, the J end lost 6 bases, and 12 bases lay between the germline ends. CDR1 LNHDA and CDR2 SQIVND come from the germline V gene (reference sequence). The CDR3 contains 13 residues. The CDR3 region has the DNA TGTGCCAGTAGTATTTCGGGACACTCCGAGCAGTACTTC. The encoded protein is CASSISGHSEQYF.

This chain links TRBV4-2 with TRBJ1-2; no clear D gene. The CDR3 sequence is 13 residues long. Trimming pared 2 bases from V and 2 bases from J, leaving 6 bases between. Germline lookup yields CDR1 LGHNA and CDR2 YNFKEQ. The CDR3 reads CASSQTDNYGYTF. For the CDR3, the DNA is TGTGCCAGCAGCCAAACAGACAACTATGGCTACACCTTC.

The rearrangement joins TRBV15 to TRBJ1-6; a weak D match, TRBD1 (5 bases). The CDR3 extends over 15 amino acids. CDR1 and CDR2 (germline): LNHNV, YYDKDF (reference sequence). Trimming stripped 3 bases from V and 5 bases from J, with 11 bases between. The CDR3 sequence is CATSSRQRNNSPLHF. Here the CDR3 DNA reads TGTGCCACCAGCAGTAGACAGAGAAATAATTCACCCCTCCACTTT.

This sequence joins TRBV4-1 and TRBJ2-7; D is perhaps TRBD2 (5 bases). Germline assignment: CDR1 MGHRA and CDR2 YSYEKL. The V end lost 0 bases, the J end lost 4 bases, and 10 bases lay between the germline ends. This CDR3 contains 14 residues. The DNA for the CDR3 is TGCGCCAGCAGCCAAGAAAGCTCGGGGTACGAGCAGTACTTC. This translates into CASSQESSGYEQYF.

The CDR3 DNA is TGTGCCAGCAGCACCATTAGCGGGAAACGGGGGGACCAGTACTTC. Translation gives CASSTISGKRGDQYF. This sequence joins TRBV11-2 and TRBJ2-5; TRBD2 matches 8 bases. V was clipped by 5 bases and J by 10 bases; unmatched bases: 15. The CDR3 has 15 amino acids. Germline loops: CDR1 SGHAT, CDR2 FQNNGV.

V is TRBV7-2 and J is TRBJ1-3; D gene unclear. The ends were cut back, 8 bases at V and 0 bases at J, with 14 bases in the middle. Germline values: CDR1 SGHTA, CDR2 FQGNSA. This CDR3 has 15 residues. The CDR3 here is CASSKTPSSGNTIYF. In DNA form, the CDR3 reads TGTGCCAGCTCTAAGACACCTTCCTCTGGAAACACCATATATTTT.

V gene TRBV5-1 combines with J gene TRBJ2-2, with 8 bases matching TRBD1. This CDR3 has 15 amino acids. V shed 0 bases, J shed 4 bases, and the junction held 2 bases outside the gene matches. Looked up from germline, CDR1 is SGHRS and CDR2 is YFSETQ. The CDR3 bases are TGCGCCAGCAGCTTGGGGCAGGGGGCCACCGGGGAGCTGTTTTTT. It translates to CASSLGQGATGELFF.

J is TRBJ2-4 and V is TRBV19; 10 nucleotides agree with TRBD1. This CDR3 is built from 18 residues. From germline, CDR1 is LNHDA and CDR2 SQIVND (reference sequence). The J segment lost 2 bases and the V segment lost 6 bases, leaving 13 bases of the junction unmatched. CDR3 bases: TGTGCCAGTAGACCTACCGGGACAGGGGTCCCGCCCAAAAACATTCAGTACTTC. It translates to CASRPTGTGVPPKNIQYF. Full variable domain (rest looked up from reference TRBV19 and TRBJ2-4): DGGITQSPKYLFRKEGQNVTLSCEQNLNHDAMYWYRQDPGQGLRLIYYSQIVNDFQKGDIAEGYSVSREKKESFPLTVTSAQKNPTAFYLCASRPTGTGVPPKNIQYFGAGTRLSVL.

V is TRBV29-1 and J is TRBJ2-7; D unresolved. Deletions cut 3 bases from V and 3 bases from J, with 9 bases between. The CDR3 has 12 amino acids. CDR1 and CDR2 from the germline V gene are SQVTM and ANQGSEA. The CDR3 loop reads CSVDAGLYEQYF. CDR3 coding DNA: TGCAGCGTTGACGCTGGGCTCTACGAGCAGTACTTC.

This chain connects TRBV2 to TRBJ1-6, with D perhaps matching TRBD1 (5 bases). Between the trimmed V and J ends, which lost 2 bases and 0 bases, there was a span of 8 bases. The germline gives CDR1 SNHLY, CDR2 FYNNEI. The CDR3 covers 16 residues. Here the CDR3 reads CASSERGGSYNSPLHF. CDR3 in DNA: TGTGCCAGCAGTGAAAGGGGTGGCTCCTATAATTCACCCCTCCACTTT.

This chain uses TRBV2 with TRBJ1-2; 7 positions match TRBD1. Germline loops: CDR1 SNHLY, CDR2 FYNNEI. The V and J ends lost 6 bases and 4 bases, in that order; junction bases with no gene match: 11. The CDR3 consists of 15 residues. CDR3 amino acids: CASSPEGTASYGYTF. CDR3 nucleotide sequence: TGTGCCAGCAGCCCGGAGGGGACAGCTTCCTATGGCTACACCTTC.

This clone has more than one count but fewer than ten. The J gene is TRBJ2-7, the V gene TRBV6-1, with 7 bases identical to TRBD2. V dropped 8 bases and J dropped 2; count of bases not matched to a gene: 6. The CDR3 has 13 amino acids. The germline CDR1 and CDR2 sequences are MNHNS and SASEGT. CDR3 loop: CASSRGTPYEQYF. The CDR3, as DNA: TGTGCCAGCTCGCGGGGGACCCCCTACGAGCAGTACTTC.

The V call is TRBV6-2 or TRBV6-3, the J call TRBJ1-5; D perhaps matches TRBD1 (6 bases). The CDR3 spans 17 residues. V was shortened by 2 bases and J by 0 bases, with 14 bases between the two germline ends. Germline V CDR1 and CDR2: MNHEY, SVGEGT. The CDR3 here is CASSYTGAGVSNQPQHF. The CDR3 DNA is TGTGCCAGCAGTTACACCGGGGCAGGGGTTAGCAATCAGCCCCAGCATTTT.

This sequence joins TRBV27 and TRBJ1-4; possible D gene TRBD1, 6 bases. The length of the CDR3 is 17 residues. CDR1 is MNHEY, CDR2 SMNVEV, per germline (reference sequence). The ends were cut back, 6 bases at V and 10 bases at J, with 27 bases in the middle. The CDR3: CASSPLGGGVRVGKLFF. CDR3 DNA sequence: TGTGCCAGCAGCCCCCTGGGGGGGGGCGTGAGAGTGGGAAAACTGTTTTTT.

V and J are TRBV11-3 and TRBJ2-7; D perhaps matches TRBD2 (6 bases). Trimming took 1 base from V and 6 from J, leaving 16 bases between them. CDR1 is SGHNT, CDR2 YENEEA, per germline. The CDR3 has 15 amino acids. The CDR3 reads CASSLGRVEKGEQYF. DNA of the CDR3: TGTGCCAGCAGCTTAGGGAGGGTGGAAAAGGGCGAGCAGTACTTC.

The chain recombines TRBV19 with TRBJ1-5; weak D call: TRBD1 (6 bases). The CDR3 sequence is 18 residues long. Germline CDR1 is LNHDA and CDR2 is SQIVND (reference sequence). With 4 bases removed from V and 0 bases from J, the gap between germline ends came to 19 bases. This CDR3 is CASSSQGMVPYSNQPQHF. CDR3 nucleotide sequence: TGTGCCAGTAGTAGTCAGGGGATGGTCCCCTATAGCAATCAGCCCCAGCATTTT.

This clone was seen more than once but under ten times. The chain joins TRBV2 to TRBJ1-6, with no clear D. The CDR3 runs 13 residues. Trimming shortened V by 8 bases and J by 9 bases, and 14 bases separated the two germline ends. Germline V lookup: CDR1 SNHLY, CDR2 FYNNEI. The CDR3 DNA reads TGTGCCAGCCTAGGTGAGGTTCGTTCACCCCTCCACTTT. Its protein product is CASLGEVRSPLHF.

The rearrangement links TRBV12-3 or TRBV12-4 to TRBJ2-7, with D hard to call. Trimming pared 6 bases from V and 2 bases from J, leaving 8 bases between. The length of the CDR3 is 12 residues. The DNA of the CDR3 is TGTGCCAGCAGCCGTGTTGCCTACGAGCAGTACTTC. The encoded protein is CASSRVAYEQYF.

This clone turned up a few times. This chain links TRBV6-2 or TRBV6-3 with TRBJ2-5; TRBD2 matches 7 bases. This CDR3 spans 16 amino acids. Germline loops: CDR1 MNHEY, CDR2 SVGEGT. Trimming took 2 bases from V and 2 from J; bases not matched to a gene: 8. CDR3 region: CASSYGSGNSQETQYF. The CDR3 bases are TGTGCCAGCAGTTACGGGAGCGGGAATTCTCAAGAGACCCAGTACTTC.

The V and J genes are TRBV3-1 (or the pseudogene TRBV3-2) and TRBJ2-2; weak D call: TRBD2 (7 bases). The CDR3 extends over 17 amino acids. The germline V gene has CDR1 LGHDT and CDR2 YNNKEL (reference sequence). Deletions cut 4 bases from V and 3 bases from J, with 18 bases between. CDR3 sequence reads: CASSPHLGGGYTGELFF. For the CDR3, the DNA is TGTGCCAGCAGCCCTCACCTTGGCGGGGGCTACACCGGGGAGCTGTTTTTT.

This clone was detected only a few times. The rearrangement uses TRBV4-2 and TRBJ2-1, with TRBD1 identical over 11 bases. Trimming removed 1 base from V and 6 bases from J; junction bases left unmatched: 5. The CDR3 covers 16 residues. In germline, CDR1 is LGHNA, CDR2 YNFKEQ. This CDR3 is CASSQGLGTGGNEQFF. CDR3 nucleotides: TGTGCCAGCAGCCAAGGATTAGGGACAGGGGGCAATGAGCAGTTCTTC.

This chain joins TRBV7-2 and TRBJ2-7, with 8 bases aligning to TRBD2. Germline V gene lookup returns CDR1 SGHTA and CDR2 FQGNSA. The CDR3 length is 16 residues. Trimming at V came to 7 bases and at J to 0 bases, leaving 11 bases not matched to a gene. CDR3 residues: CASTSGGLLRSYEQYF. The CDR3 DNA follows: TGTGCCAGCACCAGCGGGGGCCTTCTCCGCTCCTACGAGCAGTACTTC.

The rearrangement joins TRBV6-1 to TRBJ1-3, with a weak D call TRBD1 (6 bases). V dropped 2 bases and J dropped 3 bases, with 14 bases sitting between them. The CDR3 runs to 16 residues. CDR1 MNHNS and CDR2 SASEGT come from the germline V gene. The CDR3 coding sequence is TGTGCCAGCAGTGAAAATACAGGGCTGGTTGGAAACACCATATATTTT. It encodes CASSENTGLVGNTIYF.

J is TRBJ2-1 and V is TRBV10-2; 8 bases align to TRBD1. The germline V gene has CDR1 WSHSY and CDR2 SAAADI. The CDR3 has 15 residues. V gave up 2 bases and J gave up 7 bases; unmatched junction bases: 7. CDR3 region: CASSEIGQGGNEQFF. The CDR3 nucleotides read TGCGCCAGCAGTGAGATAGGACAGGGTGGGAATGAGCAGTTCTTC.

The CDR3 here is CASSFDKSYEQYF. The CDR3 region has the DNA TGTGCCAGCAGTTTTGACAAGTCCTACGAGCAGTACTTC. The rearrangement links TRBV12-3 or TRBV12-4 to TRBJ2-7; no clear D gene. The V and J ends lost 3 bases and 1 base respectively, with 7 bases between them. This CDR3 is built from 13 residues.

The V call is TRBV27, the J call TRBJ2-5; 9 nucleotides line up with TRBD1. The CDR3 sequence is 18 residues long. V shed 4 bases, J shed 6 bases, and the junction held 18 bases outside the gene matches. Germline assignment: CDR1 MNHEY and CDR2 SMNVEV (reference sequence). The CDR3 reads CASSSSIKSRQGGKTQYF. The CDR3 coding sequence is TGTGCCAGCAGTTCCTCGATAAAAAGTAGACAGGGGGGCAAGACCCAGTACTTC.

J is TRBJ1-2 and V is TRBV7-2; D unclear. The CDR3 is made up of 14 amino acids. Per the germline V gene, CDR1 is SGHTA and CDR2 is FQGNSA. V was shortened by 0 bases and J by 2 bases, with 7 bases between the two germline ends. The CDR3 here is CASSLAAENYGYTF. The CDR3 DNA is TGTGCCAGCAGCTTAGCTGCAGAAAACTATGGCTACACCTTC.

J is TRBJ1-5 and V is TRBV30; the match to TRBD1 covers 9 bases. CDR1 and CDR2 from the germline V gene are GTSNPN and SVGIG (reference sequence). The V and J ends lost 4 bases and 6 bases, in that order; junction bases with no gene match: 7. The CDR3 covers 14 residues. CDR3 DNA: TGTGCCTGGACAGGACAGGGGATGAGTCAGCCCCAGCATTTT. Protein: CAWTGQGMSQPQHF.

This clone came up once. The chain combines TRBV18 with TRBJ1-6, with D perhaps TRBD1 (5 bases). Germline V gene sequence: CDR1 KGHSH, CDR2 LQKENI. V dropped 2 bases and J dropped 7 bases, with 9 bases sitting between them. CDR3 length: 14 amino acids. CDR3 bases: TGTGCCAGCTCACCAGAGTCAGGGAATTCACCCCTCCACTTT. It is translated as CASSPESGNSPLHF.